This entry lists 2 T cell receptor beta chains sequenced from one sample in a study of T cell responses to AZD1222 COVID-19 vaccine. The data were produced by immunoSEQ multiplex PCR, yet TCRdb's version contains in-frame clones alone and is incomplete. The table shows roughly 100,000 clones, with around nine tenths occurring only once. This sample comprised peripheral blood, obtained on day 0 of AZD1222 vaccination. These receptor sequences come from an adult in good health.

CDR3: CASSARTGDAPEKLFF. The DNA of the CDR3 is TGTGCCAGCAGCGCCCGGACAGGGGACGCGCCTGAAAAACTGTTTTTT. V usage is TRBV7-6 and J usage is TRBJ1-4, with 9 bases aligning to TRBD1. This CDR3 is built from 16 residues. V lost 5 bases and J lost 7; bases outside the gene matches: 11. CDR1 is SGHVS and CDR2 is FNYEAQ in the germline V gene.

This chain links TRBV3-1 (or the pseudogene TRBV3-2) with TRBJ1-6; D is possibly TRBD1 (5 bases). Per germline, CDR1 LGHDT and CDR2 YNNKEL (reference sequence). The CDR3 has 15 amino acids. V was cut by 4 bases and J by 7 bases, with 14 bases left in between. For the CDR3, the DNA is TGTGCCAGCAGCCGGCGGGACTTGAGGAATTCACCCCTCCACTTT. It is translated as CASSRRDLRNSPLHF.